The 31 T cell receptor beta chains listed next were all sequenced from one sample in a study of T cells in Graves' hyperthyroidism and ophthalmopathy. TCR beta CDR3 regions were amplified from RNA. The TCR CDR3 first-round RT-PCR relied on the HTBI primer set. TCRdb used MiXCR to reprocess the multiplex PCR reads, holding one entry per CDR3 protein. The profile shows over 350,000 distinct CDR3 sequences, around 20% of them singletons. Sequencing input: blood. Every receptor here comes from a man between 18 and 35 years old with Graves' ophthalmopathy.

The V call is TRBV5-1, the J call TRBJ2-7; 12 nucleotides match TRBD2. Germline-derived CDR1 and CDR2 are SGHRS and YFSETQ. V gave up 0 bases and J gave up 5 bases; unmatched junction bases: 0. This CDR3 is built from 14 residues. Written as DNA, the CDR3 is TGCGCCAGCAGCTTGGGGACTAGCGGGGACGAGCAGTACTTC. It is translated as CASSLGTSGDEQYF.

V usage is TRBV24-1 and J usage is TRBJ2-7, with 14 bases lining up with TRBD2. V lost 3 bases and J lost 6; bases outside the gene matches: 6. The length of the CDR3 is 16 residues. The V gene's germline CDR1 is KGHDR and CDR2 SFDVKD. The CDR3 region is CATSDGTSGGRTEQYF. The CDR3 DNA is TGTGCCACCAGTGATGGGACTAGCGGGGGTCGTACCGAGCAGTACTTC.

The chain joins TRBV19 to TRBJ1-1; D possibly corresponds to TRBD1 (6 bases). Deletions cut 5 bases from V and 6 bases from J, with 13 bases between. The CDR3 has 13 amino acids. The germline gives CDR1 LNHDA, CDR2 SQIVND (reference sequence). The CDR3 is CASSWGAEAEAFF. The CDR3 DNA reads TGTGCCAGTAGTTGGGGGGCGGAAGCTGAAGCTTTCTTT.

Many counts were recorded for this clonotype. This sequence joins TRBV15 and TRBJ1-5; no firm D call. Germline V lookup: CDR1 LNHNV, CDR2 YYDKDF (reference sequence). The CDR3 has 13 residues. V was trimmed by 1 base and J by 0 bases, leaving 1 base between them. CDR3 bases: TGTGCCACCAGCAGAGGTAGCAATCAGCCCCAGCATTTT. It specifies CATSRGSNQPQHF.

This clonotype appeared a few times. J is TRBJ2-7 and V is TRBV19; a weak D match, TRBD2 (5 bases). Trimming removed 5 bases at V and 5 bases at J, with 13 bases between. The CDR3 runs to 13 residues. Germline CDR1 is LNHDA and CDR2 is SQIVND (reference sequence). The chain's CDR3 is CASSVGLGDEQYF. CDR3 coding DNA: TGTGCCAGTAGTGTCGGACTGGGCGACGAGCAGTACTTC.

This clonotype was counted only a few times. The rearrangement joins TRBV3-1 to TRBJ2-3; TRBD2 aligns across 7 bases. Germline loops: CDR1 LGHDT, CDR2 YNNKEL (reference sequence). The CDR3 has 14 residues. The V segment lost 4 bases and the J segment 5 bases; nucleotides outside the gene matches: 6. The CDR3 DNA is TGTGCCAGCAGCCCCCGGGACTACGTAGATACGCAGTATTTT. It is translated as CASSPRDYVDTQYF.

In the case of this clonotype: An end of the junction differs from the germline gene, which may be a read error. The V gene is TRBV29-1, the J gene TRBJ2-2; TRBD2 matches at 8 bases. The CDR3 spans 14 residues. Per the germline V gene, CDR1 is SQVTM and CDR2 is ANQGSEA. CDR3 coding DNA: TGCAGCTTTGAGATGGACGGGGGGGTCGGGGAGCTGTTTTTT. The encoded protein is CSFEMDGGVGELFF.

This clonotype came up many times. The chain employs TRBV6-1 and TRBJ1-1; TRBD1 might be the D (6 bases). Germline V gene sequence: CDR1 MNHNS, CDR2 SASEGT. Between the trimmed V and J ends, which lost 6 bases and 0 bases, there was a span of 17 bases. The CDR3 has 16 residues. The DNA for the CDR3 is TGTGCCAGCAGCTGGGGGCAGGGAAACATGAACACTGAAGCTTTCTTT. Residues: CASSWGQGNMNTEAFF.

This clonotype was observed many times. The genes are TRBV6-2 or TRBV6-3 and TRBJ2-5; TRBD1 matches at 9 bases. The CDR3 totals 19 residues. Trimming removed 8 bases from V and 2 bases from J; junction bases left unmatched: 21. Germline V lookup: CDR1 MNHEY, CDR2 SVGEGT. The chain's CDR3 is CASASYPPRLTGGQETQYF. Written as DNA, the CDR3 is TGTGCCAGCGCCAGCTACCCTCCGCGTTTGACAGGGGGGCAAGAGACCCAGTACTTC.

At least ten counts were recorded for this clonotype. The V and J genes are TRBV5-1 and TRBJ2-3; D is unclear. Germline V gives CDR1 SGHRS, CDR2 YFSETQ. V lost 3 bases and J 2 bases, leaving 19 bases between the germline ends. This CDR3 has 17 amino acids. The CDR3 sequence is CASSSWGRAGATDTQYF. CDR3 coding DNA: TGCGCCAGCAGCTCTTGGGGTCGGGCAGGTGCCACAGATACGCAGTATTTT.

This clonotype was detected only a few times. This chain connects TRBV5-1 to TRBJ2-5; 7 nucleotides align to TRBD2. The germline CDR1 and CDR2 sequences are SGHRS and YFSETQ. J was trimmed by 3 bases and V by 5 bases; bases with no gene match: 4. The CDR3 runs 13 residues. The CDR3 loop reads CASRASGEETQYF. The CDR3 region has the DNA TGCGCCAGCAGGGCTAGCGGAGAAGAGACCCAGTACTTC.

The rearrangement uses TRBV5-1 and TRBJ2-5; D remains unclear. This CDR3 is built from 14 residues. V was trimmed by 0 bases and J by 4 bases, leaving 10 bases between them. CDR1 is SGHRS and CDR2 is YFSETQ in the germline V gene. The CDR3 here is CASSLAESPETQYF. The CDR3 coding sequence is TGCGCCAGCAGCTTGGCCGAAAGCCCAGAGACCCAGTACTTC.

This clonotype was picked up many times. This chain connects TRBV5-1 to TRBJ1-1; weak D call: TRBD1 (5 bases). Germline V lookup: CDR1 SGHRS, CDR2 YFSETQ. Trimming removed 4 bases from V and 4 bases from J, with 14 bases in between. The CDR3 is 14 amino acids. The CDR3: CASSPTTVTTEAFF. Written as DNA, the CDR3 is TGCGCCAGCAGCCCAACGACAGTAACCACTGAAGCTTTCTTT.

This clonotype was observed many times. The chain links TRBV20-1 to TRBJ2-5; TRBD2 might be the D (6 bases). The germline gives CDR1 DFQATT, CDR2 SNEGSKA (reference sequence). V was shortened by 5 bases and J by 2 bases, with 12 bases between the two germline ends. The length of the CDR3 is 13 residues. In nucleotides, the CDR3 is TGCAGTGCTCCTCTAGCGCGTCAAGAGACCCAGTACTTC. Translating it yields CSAPLARQETQYF.

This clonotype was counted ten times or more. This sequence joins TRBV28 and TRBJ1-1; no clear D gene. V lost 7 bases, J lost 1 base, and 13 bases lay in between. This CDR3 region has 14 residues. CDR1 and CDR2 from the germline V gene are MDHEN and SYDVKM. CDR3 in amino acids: CASTSPGRNTEAFF. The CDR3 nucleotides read TGTGCCAGCACGTCTCCTGGGAGGAACACTGAAGCTTTCTTT.

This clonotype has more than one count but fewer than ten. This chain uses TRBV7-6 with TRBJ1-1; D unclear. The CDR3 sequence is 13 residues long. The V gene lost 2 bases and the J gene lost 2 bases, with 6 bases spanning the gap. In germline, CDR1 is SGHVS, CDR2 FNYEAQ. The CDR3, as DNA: TGTGCCAGCAGCTTATCCGACAACACTGAAGCTTTCTTT. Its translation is CASSLSDNTEAFF.

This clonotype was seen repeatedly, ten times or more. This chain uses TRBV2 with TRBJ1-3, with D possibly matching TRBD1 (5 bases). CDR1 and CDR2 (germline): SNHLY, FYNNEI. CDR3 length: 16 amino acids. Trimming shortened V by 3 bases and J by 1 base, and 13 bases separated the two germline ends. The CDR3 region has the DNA TGTGCCAGCAGTGACTCCCCCAGGGTGTCTGGAAACACCATATATTTT. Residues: CASSDSPRVSGNTIYF.

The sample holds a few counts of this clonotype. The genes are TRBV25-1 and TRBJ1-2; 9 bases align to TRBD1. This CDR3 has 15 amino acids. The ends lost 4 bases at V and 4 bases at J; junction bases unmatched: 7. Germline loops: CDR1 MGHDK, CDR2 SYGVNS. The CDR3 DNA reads TGTGCCAGCAGTGGAGGGACAGGGAGAGGCTATGGCTACACCTTC. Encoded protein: CASSGGTGRGYGYTF.

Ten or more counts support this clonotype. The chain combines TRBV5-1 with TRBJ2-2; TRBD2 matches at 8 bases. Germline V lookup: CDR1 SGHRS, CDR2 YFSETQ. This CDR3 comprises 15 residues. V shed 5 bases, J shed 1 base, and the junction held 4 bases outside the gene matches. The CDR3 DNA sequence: TGCGCCAGCAGTCCCAGCGGGGGGAACACCGGGGAGCTGTTTTTT. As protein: CASSPSGGNTGELFF.

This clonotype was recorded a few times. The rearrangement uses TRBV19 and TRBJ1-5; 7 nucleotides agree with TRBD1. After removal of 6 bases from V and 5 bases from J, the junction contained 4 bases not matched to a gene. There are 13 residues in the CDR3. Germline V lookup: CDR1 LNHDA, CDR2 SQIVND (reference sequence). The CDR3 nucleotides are TGTGCCAGTAGAGACAGGGAGGATCAGCCCCAGCATTTT. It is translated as CASRDREDQPQHF.

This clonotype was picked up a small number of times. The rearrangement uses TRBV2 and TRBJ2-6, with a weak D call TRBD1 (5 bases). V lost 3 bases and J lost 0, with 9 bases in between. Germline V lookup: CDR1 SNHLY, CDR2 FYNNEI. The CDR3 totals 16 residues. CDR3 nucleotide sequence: TGTGCCAGCAGTGAGGGGCCCCACTCTGGGGCCAACGTCCTGACTTTC. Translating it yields CASSEGPHSGANVLTF.

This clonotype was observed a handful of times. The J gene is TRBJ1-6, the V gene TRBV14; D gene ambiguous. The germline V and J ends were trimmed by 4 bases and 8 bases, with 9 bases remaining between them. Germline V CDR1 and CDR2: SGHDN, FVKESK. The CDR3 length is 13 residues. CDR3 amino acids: CASSPGAYSPLHF. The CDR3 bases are TGTGCCAGCAGCCCTGGAGCGTATTCACCCCTCCACTTT.

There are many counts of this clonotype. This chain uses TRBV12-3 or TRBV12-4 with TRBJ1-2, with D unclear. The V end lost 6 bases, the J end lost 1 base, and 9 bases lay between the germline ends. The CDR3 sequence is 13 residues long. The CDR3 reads CASSPELNYGYTF. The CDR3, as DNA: TGTGCCAGCAGCCCGGAGCTTAACTATGGCTACACCTTC.

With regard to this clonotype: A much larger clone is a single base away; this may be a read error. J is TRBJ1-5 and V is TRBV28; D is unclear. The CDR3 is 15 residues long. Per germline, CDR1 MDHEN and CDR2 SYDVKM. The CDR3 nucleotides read TGTACCAGTTCCCTACGCAACCGAGGCAATCAGCCCCAGCATTTT. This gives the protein CTSSLRNRGNQPQHF.

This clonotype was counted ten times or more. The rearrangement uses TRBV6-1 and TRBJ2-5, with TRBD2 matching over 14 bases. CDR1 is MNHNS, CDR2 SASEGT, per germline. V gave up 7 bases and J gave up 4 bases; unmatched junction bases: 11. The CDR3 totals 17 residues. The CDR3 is CASTPVRLAGGGETQYF. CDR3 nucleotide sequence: TGTGCCAGCACCCCAGTCAGACTAGCGGGGGGGGGAGAGACCCAGTACTTC.

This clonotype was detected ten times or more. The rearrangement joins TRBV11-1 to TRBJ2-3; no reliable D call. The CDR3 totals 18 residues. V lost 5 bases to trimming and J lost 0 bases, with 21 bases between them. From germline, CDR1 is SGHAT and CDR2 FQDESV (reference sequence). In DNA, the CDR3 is TGTGCCAGCAGCCCAGACGTGGACCGGCCGCTCAGCACAGATACGCAGTATTTT. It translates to CASSPDVDRPLSTDTQYF.

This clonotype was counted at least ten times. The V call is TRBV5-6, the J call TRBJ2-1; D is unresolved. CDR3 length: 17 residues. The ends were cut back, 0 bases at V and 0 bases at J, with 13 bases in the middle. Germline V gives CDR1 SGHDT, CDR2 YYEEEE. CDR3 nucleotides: TGTGCCAGCAGCTTGGGTCCGACGTCAAGCTCCTACAATGAGCAGTTCTTC. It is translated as CASSLGPTSSSYNEQFF.

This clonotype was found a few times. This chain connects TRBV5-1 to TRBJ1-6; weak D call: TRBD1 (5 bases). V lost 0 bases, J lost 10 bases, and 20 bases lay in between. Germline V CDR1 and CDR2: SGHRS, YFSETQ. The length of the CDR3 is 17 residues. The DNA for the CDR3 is TGCGCCAGCAGCTTGGCCCTCCAGGAGGGGATTTTCTCACCCCTCCACTTT. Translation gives CASSLALQEGIFSPLHF.

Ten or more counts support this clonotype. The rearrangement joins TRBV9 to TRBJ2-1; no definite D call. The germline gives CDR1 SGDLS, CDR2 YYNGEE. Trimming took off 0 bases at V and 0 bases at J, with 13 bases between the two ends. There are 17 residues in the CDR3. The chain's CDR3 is CASSVDEQPTSYNEQFF. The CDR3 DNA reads TGTGCCAGCAGCGTAGATGAACAGCCTACCTCCTACAATGAGCAGTTCTTC. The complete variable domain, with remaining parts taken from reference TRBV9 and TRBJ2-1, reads DSGVTQTPKHLITATGQRVTLRCSPRSGDLSVYWYQQSLDQGLQFLIQYYNGEERAKGNILERFSAQQFPDLHSELNLSSLELGDSALYFCASSVDEQPTSYNEQFFGPGTRLTVL.

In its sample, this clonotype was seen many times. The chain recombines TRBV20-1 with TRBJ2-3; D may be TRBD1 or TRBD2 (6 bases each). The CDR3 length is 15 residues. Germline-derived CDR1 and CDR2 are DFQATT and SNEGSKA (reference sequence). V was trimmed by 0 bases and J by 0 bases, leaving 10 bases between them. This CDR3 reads CSARDRGRSTDTQYF. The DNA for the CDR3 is TGCAGTGCTAGAGATCGGGGGCGTAGCACAGATACGCAGTATTTT.

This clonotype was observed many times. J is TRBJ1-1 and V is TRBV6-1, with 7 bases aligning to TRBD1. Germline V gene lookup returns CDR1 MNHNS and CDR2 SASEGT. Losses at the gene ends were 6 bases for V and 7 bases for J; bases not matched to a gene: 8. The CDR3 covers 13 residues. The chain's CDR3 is CASRKTGDNEAFF. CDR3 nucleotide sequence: TGTGCCAGCAGAAAAACAGGGGACAATGAAGCTTTCTTT.